This TCR beta chain was observed in a study of T cell repertoires in cytomegalovirus infection. Study-level background: HLA-B-restricted CMV epitopes that are well studied, plus recently identified HLA-C-restricted ones, were used by the study. Public TCR beta signature analysis indicated the presence of both CMV infection and matching HLA type. The study's findings and limits: Dominating the ex vivo response were TCR beta clonotypes that were CMV-specific and HLA-C-restricted.

Each CDR3 protein gets one entry after TCRdb re-called the reads with MiXCR. The sample yields about half a million distinct CDR3 sequences, more than 40% seen once. CDR3 length equals 14 residues. The V and J ends lost 7 bases and 3 bases respectively, with 15 bases between them. Germline values: CDR1 SGHVS, CDR2 FQNEAQ. A few counts support this clonotype. What it binds is not known. The chain has TRBV7-8 and TRBJ2-5; a weak D match, TRBD1 (6 bases). The receptor's source is a human donor in good health (CMV status not recorded). Some clones in this sample may be carry-over from other donors' samples. The source material was cultured PBMCs, sampled from culture after CMV antigen stimulation. This chain's CDR3 is CASTRRNREETQYF. The CDR3 DNA is TGTGCCAGCACTCGGAGGAACAGGGAAGAGACCCAGTACTTC.